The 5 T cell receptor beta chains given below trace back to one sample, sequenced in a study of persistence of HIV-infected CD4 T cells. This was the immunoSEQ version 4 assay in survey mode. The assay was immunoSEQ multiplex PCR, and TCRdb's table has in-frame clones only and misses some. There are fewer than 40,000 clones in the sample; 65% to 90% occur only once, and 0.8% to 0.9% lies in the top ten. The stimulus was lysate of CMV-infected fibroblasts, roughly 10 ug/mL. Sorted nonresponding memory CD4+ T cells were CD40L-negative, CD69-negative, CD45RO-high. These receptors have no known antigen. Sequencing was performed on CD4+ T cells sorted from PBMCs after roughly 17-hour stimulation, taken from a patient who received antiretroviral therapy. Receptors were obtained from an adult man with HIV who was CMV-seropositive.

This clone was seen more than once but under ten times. In DNA form, the CDR3 reads TGTGCCAGCAGTGGGGCCCACGATCAGCCCCAGCATTTT. Translated, it gives CASSGAHDQPQHF. The gene calls are TRBV6-4 and TRBJ1-5; no firm D call. The CDR3 covers 13 residues. V was trimmed by 4 bases and J by 5 bases, leaving 9 bases between them. Germline values: CDR1 MRHNA, CDR2 SNTAGT.

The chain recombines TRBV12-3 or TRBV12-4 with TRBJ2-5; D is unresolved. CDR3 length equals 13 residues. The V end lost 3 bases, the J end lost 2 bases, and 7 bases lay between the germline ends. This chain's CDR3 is CASSFRRQETQYF. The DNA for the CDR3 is TGTGCCAGCAGTTTTCGGAGACAAGAGACCCAGTACTTC.

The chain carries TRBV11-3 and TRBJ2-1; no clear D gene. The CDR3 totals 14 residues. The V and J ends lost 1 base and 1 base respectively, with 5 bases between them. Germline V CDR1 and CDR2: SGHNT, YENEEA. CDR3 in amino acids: CASSLGHSYNEQFF. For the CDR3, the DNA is TGTGCCAGCAGCTTAGGGCATTCCTACAATGAGCAGTTCTTC.

CDR3 in DNA: TGTGCCAGTAGTATCTATCGGGTCCCGTCCTCTTATGGCTACACCTTC. As protein: CASSIYRVPSSYGYTF. The chain couples TRBV19 to TRBJ1-2; no firm D call. CDR1 and CDR2 from the germline V gene are LNHDA and SQIVND (reference sequence). The germline V and J ends were trimmed by 3 bases and 5 bases, with 19 bases remaining between them. The CDR3 sequence is 16 residues long.

CDR3 nucleotide sequence: TGCGCCAGCAGGATAGGGGGCGCAGATACGCAGTATTTT. Translated, it gives CASRIGGADTQYF. The chain carries TRBV5-1 and TRBJ2-3, with TRBD1 identical over 7 bases. Germline trimming cut 5 bases from V and 4 bases from J; bases unmatched to any gene: 4. The CDR3 is 13 amino acids. Germline loops: CDR1 SGHRS, CDR2 YFSETQ.